This T cell receptor (beta chain) was identified during a study of shared T cell receptors in the human thymus. Repertoires were generated with immunoSEQ multiplex PCR, while TCRdb's copy carries only in-frame clones and drops some. The data hold under 700,000 clones, with approximately 80% observed a single time. The length of the CDR3 is 15 residues. Trimming took 7 bases from V and 4 from J; bases not matched to a gene: 10. Per germline, CDR1 SNHLY and CDR2 FYNNEI. These data also featured in a second study, about human thymus T cells. This second report adds: Thymus specimens were resections from corrective heart surgery. An apparent bias in V and J gene usage was seen in thymic and blood repertoires. Unrelated people showed highly overlapping thymic repertoires, related research reported.

V and J are TRBV2 and TRBJ1-3; 7 nucleotides align to TRBD1. The receptor was isolated from a boy in the first two years of life with a congenital heart defect. Sequencing was done on a sample of thymocytes. The CDR3 protein is CASTRDRVSGNTIYF. DNA of the CDR3: TGTGCCAGCACGAGAGACAGGGTTTCAGGAAACACCATATATTTT.